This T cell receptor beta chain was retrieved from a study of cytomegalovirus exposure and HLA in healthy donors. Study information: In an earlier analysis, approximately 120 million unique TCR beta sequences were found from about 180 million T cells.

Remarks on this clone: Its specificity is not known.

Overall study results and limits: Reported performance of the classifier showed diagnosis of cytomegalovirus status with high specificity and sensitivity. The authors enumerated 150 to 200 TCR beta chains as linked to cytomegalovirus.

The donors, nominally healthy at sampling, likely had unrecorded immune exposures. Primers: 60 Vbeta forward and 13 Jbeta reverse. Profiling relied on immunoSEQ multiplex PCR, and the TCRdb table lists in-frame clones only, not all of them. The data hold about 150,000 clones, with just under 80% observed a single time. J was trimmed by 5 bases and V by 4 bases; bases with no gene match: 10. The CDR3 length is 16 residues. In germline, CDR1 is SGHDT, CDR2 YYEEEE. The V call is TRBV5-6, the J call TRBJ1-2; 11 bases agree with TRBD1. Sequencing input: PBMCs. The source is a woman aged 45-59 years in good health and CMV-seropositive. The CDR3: CASSGGTGGYGYGYTF. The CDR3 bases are TGTGCCAGCAGCGGCGGGACAGGGGGATATGGGTATGGCTACACCTTC.